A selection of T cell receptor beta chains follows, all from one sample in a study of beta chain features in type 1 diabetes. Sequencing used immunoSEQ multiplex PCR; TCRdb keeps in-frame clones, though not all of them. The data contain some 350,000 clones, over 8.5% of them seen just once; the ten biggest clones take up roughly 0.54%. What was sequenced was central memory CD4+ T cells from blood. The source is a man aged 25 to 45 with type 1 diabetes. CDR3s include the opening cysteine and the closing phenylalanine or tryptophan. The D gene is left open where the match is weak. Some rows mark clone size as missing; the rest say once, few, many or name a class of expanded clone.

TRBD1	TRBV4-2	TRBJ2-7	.	TGTGCCAGCAGCCGTCTCGGGGGGACAGGGGACCTCGAGCAGTACTTC	CASSRLGGTGDLEQYF
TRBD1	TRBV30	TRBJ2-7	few	TGTGCCTGGACCCATACCGCCGGGACAGGGGCGTGGAAGCAGTACTTC	CAWTHTAGTGAWKQYF
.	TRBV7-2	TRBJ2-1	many	TGTGCCAGCAGCTTTATCCTCAGCAATGAGCAGTTCTTC	CASSFILSNEQFF
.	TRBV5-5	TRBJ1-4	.	TGTGCCAGCAGCTTGGCAGACGGAGCGTATGAAAAACTGTTTTTT	CASSLADGAYEKLFF
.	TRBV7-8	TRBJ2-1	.	TGTGCCAGCAGCGCAATTTTGGGGAAGATCAATGAGCAGTTCTTC	CASSAILGKINEQFF
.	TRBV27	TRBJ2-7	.	TGTGCCGTACGAAAAACTGGACTATACCATCTCCACTTC	CAVRKTGLYHLHF
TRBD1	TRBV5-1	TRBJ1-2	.	TGCGCCAGCAGCCCGGGACAGGGCCTAAGGGATGGCTACACCTTC	CASSPGQGLRDGYTF
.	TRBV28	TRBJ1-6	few	TGTGCCAGCAGTTCTTACACAGGGAATTCACCCCTCCACTTT	CASSSYTGNSPLHF
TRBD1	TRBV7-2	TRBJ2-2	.	TGTGCCAGCAGCCACAACAGGGGGAACGGGGAGCTGTTTTTT	CASSHNRGNGELFF
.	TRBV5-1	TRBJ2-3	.	TGCGCCAGCAGCTTGGTAACGAGCGGCACAGATACGCAGTATTTT	CASSLVTSGTDTQYF
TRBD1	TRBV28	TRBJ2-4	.	TGTGCCAGCAGTTTATCCGGGACAGGGAATAACATTCAGTACTTC	CASSLSGTGNNIQYF
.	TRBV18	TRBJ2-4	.	TGTGCCAGCTCACCAGGTCTAGCCAAAAACATTCAGTACTTC	CASSPGLAKNIQYF
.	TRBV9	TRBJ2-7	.	TGTGCCAGCAGCGTAGCCCCGGGGAATTCCTACGAGCAGTACTTC	CASSVAPGNSYEQYF
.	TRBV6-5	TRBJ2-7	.	TGTGCCAGCAGTTCCGACAGCAACTCCTACGAGCAGTACTTC	CASSSDSNSYEQYF
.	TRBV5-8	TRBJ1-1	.	TGTGCCAGCAGCACCGGGACAAATAGACTGAACACTGAAGCTTTCTTT	CASSTGTNRLNTEAFF
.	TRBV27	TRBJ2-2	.	TGTGCCAGCAGTTTAGGCAGGACTGGGGAGCTGTTTTTT	CASSLGRTGELFF
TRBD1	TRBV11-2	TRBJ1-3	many	TGTGCCAGCAGGAACGACAGGGCCTCTGGAAACACCATATATTTT	CASRNDRASGNTIYF
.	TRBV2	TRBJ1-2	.	TGTGCCAGCAGTGACGGCAGGTTCCCGGGCTACACCTTC	CASSDGRFPGYTF
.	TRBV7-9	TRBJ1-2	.	TGTGCCAGCAGCTTAGACAGGTCTAGCTATGGCTACACCTTC	CASSLDRSSYGYTF
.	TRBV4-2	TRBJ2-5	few	TGTGCCAGCAGCCAAGTAGACAGGCAAGAGACCCAGTACTTC	CASSQVDRQETQYF
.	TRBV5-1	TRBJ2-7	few	TGCGCCAGCAGCCGGGGAGACAGTCGCTACGAGCAGTACTTC	CASSRGDSRYEQYF
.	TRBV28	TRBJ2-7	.	TGTGCCAGCAGTTTTAGTATCGGGACAGAGCAGTACTTC	CASSFSIGTEQYF
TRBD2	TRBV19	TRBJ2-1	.	TGTGCCAGTAGTCTACTAGCGGGAGGTACCTACAATGAGCAGTTCTTC	CASSLLAGGTYNEQFF
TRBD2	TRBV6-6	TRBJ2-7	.	TGTGCCAGCAGGGAAGACCTAGCGGGAGGTAACGAGCAGTACTTC	CASREDLAGGNEQYF
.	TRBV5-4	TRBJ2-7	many	TGTGCCAGCAGCTTTGACAGAGGCTACGAGCAGTACTTC	CASSFDRGYEQYF
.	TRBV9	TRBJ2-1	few	TGTGCCAGCAGCCCCCAGTTTGGCAATGAGCAGTTCTTC	CASSPQFGNEQFF
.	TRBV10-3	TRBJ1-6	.	TGTGCCATCAGTGAGAATCGGGGGAATTATTCACCCCTCCACTTT	CAISENRGNYSPLHF
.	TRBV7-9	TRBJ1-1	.	TGTGCCAGCAGCTTAGGGACACTCTCGAACACTGAAGCTTTCTTT	CASSLGTLSNTEAFF
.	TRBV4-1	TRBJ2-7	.	TGCGCCAGCAGCCAGGGGCCGGGCGGGACCTACGAGCAGTACTTC	CASSQGPGGTYEQYF
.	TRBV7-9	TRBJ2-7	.	TGTGCCAGCAGCTCCAGCGGTAGCCAAGCCTACGAGCAGTACTTC	CASSSSGSQAYEQYF
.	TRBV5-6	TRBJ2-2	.	TGTGCCAGCAGCTTGTACGGGGGCAGCACCGGGGAGCTGTTTTTT	CASSLYGGSTGELFF
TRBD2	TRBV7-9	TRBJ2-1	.	TGTGCCAGCAGCTTAAGAAGTAGCGGGAGGGCCGGTGAGCAGTTCTTC	CASSLRSSGRAGEQFF
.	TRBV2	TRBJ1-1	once	TGTGCCAGCAGGGGGCACACTGAAGCTTTCTTT	CASRGHTEAFF
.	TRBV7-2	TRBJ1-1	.	TGTGCCAGCAGCTTAGGGTGGAAGATGAACACTGAAGCTTTCTTT	CASSLGWKMNTEAFF
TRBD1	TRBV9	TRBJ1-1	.	TGTGCCAGCAGCGACCAAAGACAGGGCTTGAGCACTGAAGCTTTCTTT	CASSDQRQGLSTEAFF
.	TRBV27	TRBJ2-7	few	TGTGCCAGCAGTTTAGTGGGAACGAGATACGAGCAGTACTTC	CASSLVGTRYEQYF
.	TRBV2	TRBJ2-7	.	TGTGCCAGCAGAAGAGGTAACGAGCAGTACTTC	CASRRGNEQYF
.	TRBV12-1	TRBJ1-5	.	TGTGCCAGCAGCTTTGCGATCTTACCAGGCAATAGCAATCAGCCCCAGCATTTT	CASSFAILPGNSNQPQHF
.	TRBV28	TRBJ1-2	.	TGTGCCAGCAGTTTGGCAGGGGTCTATGGCTACACCTTC	CASSLAGVYGYTF
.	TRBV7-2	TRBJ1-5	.	TGTGCCAGCAGCTGGGACGGAAATCAGCCCCAGCATTTT	CASSWDGNQPQHF
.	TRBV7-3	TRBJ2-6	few	TGTGCCAGCACTTCAACGACCGTCCTGACTTTC	CASTSTTVLTF
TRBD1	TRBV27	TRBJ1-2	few	TGTGCCAGCAGAGGGACAGGAAACTATGGCTACACCTTC	CASRGTGNYGYTF
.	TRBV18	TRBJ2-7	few	TGTGCCAGCTCACCTCAGAGTTCAACTGAGCAGTACTTC	CASSPQSSTEQYF
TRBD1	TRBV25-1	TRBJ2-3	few	TGTGCCAGCAGTGAAATAGGACAGGGCACAGATACGCAGTATTTT	CASSEIGQGTDTQYF
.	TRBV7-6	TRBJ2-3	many	TGTGCCAGCAGCCTTTGGATGGATACGCAGTATTTT	CASSLWMDTQYF
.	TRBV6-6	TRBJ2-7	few	TGTGCCAGCAGTTACTCCCTAGACCGCGAGCAGTACTTC	CASSYSLDREQYF